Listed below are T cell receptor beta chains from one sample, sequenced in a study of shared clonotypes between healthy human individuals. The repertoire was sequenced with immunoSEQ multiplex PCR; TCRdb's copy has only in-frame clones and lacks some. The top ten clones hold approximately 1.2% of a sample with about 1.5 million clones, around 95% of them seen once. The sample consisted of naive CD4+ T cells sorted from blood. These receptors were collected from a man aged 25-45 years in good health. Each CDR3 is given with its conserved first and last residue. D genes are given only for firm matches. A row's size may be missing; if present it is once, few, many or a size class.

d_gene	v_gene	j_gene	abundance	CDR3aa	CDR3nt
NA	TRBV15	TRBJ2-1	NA	CATSRERGYNEQFF	TGTGCCACCAGCAGAGAGAGGGGGTACAATGAGCAGTTCTTC
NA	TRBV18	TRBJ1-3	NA	CASSPGVVGSSGNTIYF	TGTGCCAGCTCACCCGGAGTGGTAGGGAGCTCCGGAAACACCATATATTTT
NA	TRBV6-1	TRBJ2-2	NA	CASSWNTGELFF	TGTGCCAGCAGTTGGAACACCGGGGAGCTGTTTTTT
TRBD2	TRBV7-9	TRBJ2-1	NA	CASIDRLAGDPSSYNEQFF	TGTGCCAGCATCGACCGACTAGCGGGGGACCCCAGCTCCTACAATGAGCAGTTCTTC
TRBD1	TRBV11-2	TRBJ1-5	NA	CASSAGTGRNQPQHF	TGTGCCAGCAGCGCCGGGACAGGCCGCAATCAGCCCCAGCATTTT
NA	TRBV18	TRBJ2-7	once	CASSPPGGSSYEQYF	TGTGCCAGCTCACCACCGGGGGGAAGCTCCTACGAGCAGTACTTC
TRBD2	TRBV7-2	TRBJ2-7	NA	CASSLASGSTHEQYF	TGTGCCAGCAGCTTAGCTAGCGGGAGTACCCACGAGCAGTACTTC
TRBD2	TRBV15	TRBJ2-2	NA	CATSRGTAGAVGELFF	TGTGCCACCAGCAGGGGAACAGCGGGAGCGGTCGGGGAGCTGTTTTTT
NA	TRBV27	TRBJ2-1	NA	CASSASGQWLSEQFF	TGTGCCAGCAGCGCTAGTGGACAGTGGCTTAGTGAGCAGTTCTTC
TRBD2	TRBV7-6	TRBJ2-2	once	CASSLGLATTGELFF	TGTGCCAGCAGCCTGGGACTAGCGACAACCGGGGAGCTGTTTTTT
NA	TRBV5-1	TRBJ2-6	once	CASSLLGGIRSSGANVLTF	TGCGCCAGCAGCTTGCTTGGGGGAATCCGAAGCTCTGGGGCCAACGTCCTGACTTTC
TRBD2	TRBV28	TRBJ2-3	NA	CASKIAGGRTDTQYF	TGTGCCAGCAAGATAGCGGGAGGGCGGACAGATACGCAGTATTTT
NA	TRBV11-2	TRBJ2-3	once	CASRTTSTDTQYF	TGTGCCAGCAGAACTACTAGCACAGATACGCAGTATTTT
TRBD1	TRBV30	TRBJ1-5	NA	CAFGTGSNQPQHF	TGTGCCTTCGGGACAGGGAGTAATCAGCCCCAGCATTTT
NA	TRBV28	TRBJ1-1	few	CASSPRQFGTEAFF	TGTGCCAGCAGTCCCCGACAGTTCGGAACTGAAGCTTTCTTT
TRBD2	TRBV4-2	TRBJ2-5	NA	CASSQDPFWQREGSETQYF	TGTGCCAGCAGCCAAGACCCTTTTTGGCAGCGGGAGGGCTCGGAGACCCAGTACTTC
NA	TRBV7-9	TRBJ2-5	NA	CASSPLRGTGQETQYF	TGTGCCAGCAGCCCCCTTCGGGGGACGGGCCAAGAGACCCAGTACTTC
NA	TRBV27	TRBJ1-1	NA	CASSLYRGTEAFF	TGTGCCAGCAGTTTGTACAGAGGGACTGAAGCTTTCTTT
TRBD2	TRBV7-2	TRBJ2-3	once	CASSFDPLFASGSSDTQYF	TGTGCCAGCAGCTTCGATCCACTGTTTGCTAGCGGGAGCTCAGATACGCAGTATTTT
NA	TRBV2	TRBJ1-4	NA	CASSEYSYEKLFF	TGTGCCAGCAGTGAATACAGCTATGAAAAACTGTTTTTT
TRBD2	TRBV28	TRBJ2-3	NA	CASSYWGLAGGPVTDTQYF	TGTGCCAGCAGTTATTGGGGACTAGCGGGAGGGCCGGTTACAGATACGCAGTATTTT
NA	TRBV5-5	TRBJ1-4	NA	CASSFSGSYEKLFF	TGTGCCAGCAGCTTTAGCGGGTCGTATGAAAAACTGTTTTTT
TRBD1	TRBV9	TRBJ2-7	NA	CASSAQTGILGEQYF	TGTGCCAGCAGCGCCCAGACAGGGATTCTTGGCGAGCAGTACTTC
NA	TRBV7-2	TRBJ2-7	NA	CASSTGPTPTYEQYF	TGTGCCAGCAGCACCGGACCAACACCAACCTACGAGCAGTACTTC
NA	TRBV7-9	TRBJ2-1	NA	CASSSGTPGPNNEQFF	TGTGCCAGCAGCTCCGGGACTCCCGGTCCGAACAATGAGCAGTTCTTC
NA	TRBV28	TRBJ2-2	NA	CASGSSGMNTGELFF	TGTGCCAGCGGCTCGAGCGGAATGAACACCGGGGAGCTGTTTTTT
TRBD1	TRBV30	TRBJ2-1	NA	CAWRTGKQHNEQFF	TGTGCCTGGAGGACAGGGAAGCAGCACAATGAGCAGTTCTTC
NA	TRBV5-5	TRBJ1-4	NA	CASSLRTDGNEKLFF	TGTGCCAGCAGCTTACGGACAGACGGTAACGAAAAACTGTTTTTT
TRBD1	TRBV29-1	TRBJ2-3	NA	CSVVMGTGAGTDTQYF	TGCAGCGTTGTTATGGGGACAGGGGCCGGGACAGATACGCAGTATTTT
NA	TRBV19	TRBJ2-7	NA	CASSTPGLGYEQYF	TGTGCCAGCTCCACACCAGGGCTCGGCTACGAGCAGTACTTC
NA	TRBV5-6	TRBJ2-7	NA	CASSLGVREYEQYF	TGTGCCAGCAGCTTAGGGGTCAGGGAGTACGAGCAGTACTTC
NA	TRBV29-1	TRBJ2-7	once	CSVGQRAYEQYF	TGCAGCGTTGGACAGAGAGCCTACGAGCAGTACTTC
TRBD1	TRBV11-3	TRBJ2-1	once	CASSLTPGQGSYNEQFF	TGTGCCAGCAGCTTAACCCCGGGACAGGGGAGCTACAATGAGCAGTTCTTC
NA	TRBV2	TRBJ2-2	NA	CASSLARGTGELFF	TGTGCCAGCAGTCTCGCTAGAGGCACCGGGGAGCTGTTTTTT
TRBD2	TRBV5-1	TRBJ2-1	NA	CASSFWAGVNNEQFF	TGCGCCAGCAGCTTTTGGGCGGGAGTGAACAATGAGCAGTTCTTC
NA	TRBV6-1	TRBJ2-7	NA	CASSEAYEQYF	TGTGCCAGCAGTGAAGCTTACGAGCAGTACTTC
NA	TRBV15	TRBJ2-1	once	CATGRGGENEQFF	TGTGCCACCGGACGAGGAGGAGAAAATGAGCAGTTCTTC
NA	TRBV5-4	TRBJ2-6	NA	CASSLSQGLAGANVLTF	TGCGCCAGCAGCTTGTCACAGGGCTTAGCTGGGGCCAACGTCCTGACTTTC
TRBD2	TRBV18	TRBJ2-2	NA	CASSPGLATGELFF	TGTGCCAGCTCACCTGGACTAGCCACCGGGGAGCTGTTTTTT
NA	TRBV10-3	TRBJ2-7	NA	CAISDASYEQYF	TGTGCCATCAGTGATGCCAGCTACGAGCAGTACTTC
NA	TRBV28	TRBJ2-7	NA	CASSLGRNRPYEQYF	TGTGCCAGCAGTTTAGGCCGAAACCGGCCCTACGAGCAGTACTTC
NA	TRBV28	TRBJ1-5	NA	CASSFSQDNQPQHF	TGTGCCAGCAGTTTTTCACAGGACAATCAGCCCCAGCATTTT
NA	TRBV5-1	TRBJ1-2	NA	CASISKGRQTPYGYTF	TGCGCCAGCATAAGTAAGGGGCGCCAAACCCCCTATGGCTACACCTTC
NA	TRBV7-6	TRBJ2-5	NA	CASSLAWQGETQYF	TGTGCCAGCAGCTTAGCTTGGCAGGGAGAGACCCAGTACTTC
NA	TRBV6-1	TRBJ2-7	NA	CASSLISYEQYF	TGTGCCAGCAGCCTCATTTCCTACGAGCAGTACTTC
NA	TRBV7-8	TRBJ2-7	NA	CASSLGYSYEQYF	TGTGCCAGCAGCTTAGGCTACTCCTACGAGCAGTACTTC
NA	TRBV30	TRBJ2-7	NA	CAWSIGIEQYF	TGTGCCTGGAGTATCGGAATAGAGCAGTACTTC
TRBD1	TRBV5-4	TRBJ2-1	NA	CASSQDRVSYNEQFF	TGTGCCAGCAGTCAGGACAGGGTGTCCTACAATGAGCAGTTCTTC
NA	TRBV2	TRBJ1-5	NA	CASSDVVENQPQHF	TGTGCCAGCAGTGATGTAGTTGAAAATCAGCCCCAGCATTTT